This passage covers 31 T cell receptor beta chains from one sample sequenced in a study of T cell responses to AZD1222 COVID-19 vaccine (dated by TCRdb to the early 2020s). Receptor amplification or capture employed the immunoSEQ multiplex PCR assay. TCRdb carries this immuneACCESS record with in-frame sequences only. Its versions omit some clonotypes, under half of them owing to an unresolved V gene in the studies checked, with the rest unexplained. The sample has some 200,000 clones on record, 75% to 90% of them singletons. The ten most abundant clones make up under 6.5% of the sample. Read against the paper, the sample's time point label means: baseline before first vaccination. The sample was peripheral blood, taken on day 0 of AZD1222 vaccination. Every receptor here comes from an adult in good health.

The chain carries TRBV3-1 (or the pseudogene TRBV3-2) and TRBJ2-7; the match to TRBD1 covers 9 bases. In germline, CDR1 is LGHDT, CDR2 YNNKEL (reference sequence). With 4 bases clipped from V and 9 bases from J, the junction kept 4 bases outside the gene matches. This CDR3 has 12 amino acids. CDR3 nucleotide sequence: TGTGCCAGCAGCCCGGCGACAGGGGGGCAGTACTTC. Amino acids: CASSPATGGQYF.

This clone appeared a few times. The CDR3 reads CASSLVQGARGYTF. DNA of the CDR3: TGTGCCAGCAGTTTAGTCCAGGGGGCGAGAGGCTACACCTTC. This chain links TRBV28 with TRBJ1-2; 8 bases map to TRBD1. CDR1 MDHEN and CDR2 SYDVKM come from the germline V gene. CDR3 length: 14 amino acids. The J segment lost 8 bases and the V segment lost 2 bases, leaving 7 bases of the junction unmatched.

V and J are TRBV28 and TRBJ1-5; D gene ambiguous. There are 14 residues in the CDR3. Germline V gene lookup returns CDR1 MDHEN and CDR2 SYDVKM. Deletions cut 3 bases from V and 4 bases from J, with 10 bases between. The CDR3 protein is CASSFVRQNQPQHF. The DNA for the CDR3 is TGTGCCAGCAGTTTTGTGCGGCAGAATCAGCCCCAGCATTTT.

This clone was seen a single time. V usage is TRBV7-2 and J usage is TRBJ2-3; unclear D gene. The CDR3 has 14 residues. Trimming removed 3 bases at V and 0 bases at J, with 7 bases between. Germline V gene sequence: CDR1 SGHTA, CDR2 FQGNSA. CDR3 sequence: CASSFTDSTDTQYF. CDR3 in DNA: TGTGCCAGCAGCTTTACTGACAGCACAGATACGCAGTATTTT.

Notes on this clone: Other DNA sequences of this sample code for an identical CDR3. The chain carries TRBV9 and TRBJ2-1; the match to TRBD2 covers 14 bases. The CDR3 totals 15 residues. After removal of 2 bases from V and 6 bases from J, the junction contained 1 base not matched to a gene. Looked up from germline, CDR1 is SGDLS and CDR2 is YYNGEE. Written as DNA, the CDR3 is TGTGCCAGCAGCGTGACTAGCGGGAGGGTCAATGAGCAGTTCTTC. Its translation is CASSVTSGRVNEQFF.

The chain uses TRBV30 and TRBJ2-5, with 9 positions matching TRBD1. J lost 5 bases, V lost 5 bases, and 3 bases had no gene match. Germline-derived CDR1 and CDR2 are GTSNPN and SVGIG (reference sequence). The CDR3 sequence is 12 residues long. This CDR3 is CAWDRGRETQYF. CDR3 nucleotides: TGTGCCTGGGACAGGGGGAGGGAGACCCAGTACTTC.

The CDR3 is CASSQGGQGHEQFF. CDR3 DNA: TGTGCCAGCAGTCAGGGGGGACAGGGGCATGAGCAGTTCTTC. The chain joins TRBV6-6 to TRBJ2-1; 10 positions match TRBD1. The germline V gene encodes CDR1 MNHNY and CDR2 SVGAGI (reference sequence). With 5 bases clipped from V and 8 bases from J, the junction kept 6 bases outside the gene matches. The CDR3 contains 14 residues.

The CDR3 loop is CASSLIGNTIYF. The DNA for the CDR3 is TGTGCCAGCAGCTTAATAGGAAACACCATATATTTT. V gene TRBV7-3 combines with J gene TRBJ1-3, with D uncertain. The CDR3 contains 12 residues. Germline CDR1 SGHTA, CDR2 FQGTGA. V lost 1 base and J lost 4, with 2 bases in between. Full variable domain (remainder filled in from reference TRBV7-3 and TRBJ1-3): GAGVSQTPSNKVTEKGKYVELRCDPISGHTALYWYRQSLGQGPEFLIYFQGTGAADDSGLPNDRFFAVRPEGSVSTLKIQRTERGDSAVYLCASSLIGNTIYFGEGSWLTVV.

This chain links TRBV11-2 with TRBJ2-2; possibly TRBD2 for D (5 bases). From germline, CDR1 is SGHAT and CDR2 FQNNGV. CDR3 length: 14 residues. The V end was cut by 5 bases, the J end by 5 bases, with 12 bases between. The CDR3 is CASSRNQRTGELFF. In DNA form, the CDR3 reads TGTGCCAGCAGCCGAAACCAGCGGACCGGGGAGCTGTTTTTT.

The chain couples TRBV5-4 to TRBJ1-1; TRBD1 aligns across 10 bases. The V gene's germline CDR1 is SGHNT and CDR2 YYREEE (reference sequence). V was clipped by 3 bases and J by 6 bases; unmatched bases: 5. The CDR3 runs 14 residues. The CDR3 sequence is CASSSWTGGAEAFF. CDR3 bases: TGTGCCAGCAGCTCATGGACAGGGGGTGCTGAAGCTTTCTTT.

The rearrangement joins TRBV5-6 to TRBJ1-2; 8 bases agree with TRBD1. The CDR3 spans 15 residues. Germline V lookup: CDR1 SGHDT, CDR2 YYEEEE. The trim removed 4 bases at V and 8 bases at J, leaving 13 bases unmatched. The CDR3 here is CASSPQTGVSSGYTF. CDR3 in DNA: TGTGCCAGCAGCCCTCAGACAGGGGTTTCTTCGGGCTACACCTTC.

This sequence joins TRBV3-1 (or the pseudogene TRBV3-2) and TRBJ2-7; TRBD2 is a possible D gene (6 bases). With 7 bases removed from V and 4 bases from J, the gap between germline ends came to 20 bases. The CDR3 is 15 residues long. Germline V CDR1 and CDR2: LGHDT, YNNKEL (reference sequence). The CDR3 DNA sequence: TGTGCCAGCACCCCCCTCCGGGGAGGCTGGTACGAGCAGTACTTC. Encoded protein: CASTPLRGGWYEQYF.

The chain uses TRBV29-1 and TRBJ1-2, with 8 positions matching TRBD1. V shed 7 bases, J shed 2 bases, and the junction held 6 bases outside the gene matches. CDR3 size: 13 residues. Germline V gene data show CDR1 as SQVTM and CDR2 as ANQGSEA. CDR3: CSDTGTGNYGYTF. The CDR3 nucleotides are TGCAGCGATACCGGGACAGGAAACTATGGCTACACCTTC.

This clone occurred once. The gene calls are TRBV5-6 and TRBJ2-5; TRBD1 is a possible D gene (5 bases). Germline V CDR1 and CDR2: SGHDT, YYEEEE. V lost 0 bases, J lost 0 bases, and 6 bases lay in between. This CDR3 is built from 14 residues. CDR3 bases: TGTGCCAGCAGCTTGGCAGGGAACCAAGAGACCCAGTACTTC. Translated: CASSLAGNQETQYF.

This chain's CDR3 is CASSYGQLAKNIQYF. DNA for the CDR3: TGTGCCAGCAGTTACGGACAGCTAGCCAAAAACATTCAGTACTTC. The chain couples TRBV6-2 or TRBV6-3 to TRBJ2-4; TRBD1 might be the D (6 bases). This CDR3 region has 15 residues. Germline V CDR1 and CDR2: MNHEY, SVGEGT. With 2 bases removed from V and 0 bases from J, the gap between germline ends came to 8 bases.

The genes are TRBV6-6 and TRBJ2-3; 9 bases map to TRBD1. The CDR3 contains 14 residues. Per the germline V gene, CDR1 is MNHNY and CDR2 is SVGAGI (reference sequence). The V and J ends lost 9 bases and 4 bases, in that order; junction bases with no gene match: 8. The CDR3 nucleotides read TGTGCCAGTCTAGCCGGGACAGGGTCAGATACGCAGTATTTT. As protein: CASLAGTGSDTQYF.

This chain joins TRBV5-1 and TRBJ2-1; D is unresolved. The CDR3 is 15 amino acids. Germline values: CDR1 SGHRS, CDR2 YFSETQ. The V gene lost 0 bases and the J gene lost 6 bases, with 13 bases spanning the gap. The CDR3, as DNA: TGCGCCAGCAGCTTGGCAACTGCCGAAACCAATGAGCAGTTCTTC. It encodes CASSLATAETNEQFF.

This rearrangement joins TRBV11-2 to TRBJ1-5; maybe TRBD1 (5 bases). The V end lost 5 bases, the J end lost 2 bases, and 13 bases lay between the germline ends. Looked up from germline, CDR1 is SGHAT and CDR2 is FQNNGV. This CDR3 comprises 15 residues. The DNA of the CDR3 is TGTGCCAGCAGCGCAGGACACATTCGCAATCAGCCCCAGCATTTT. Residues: CASSAGHIRNQPQHF. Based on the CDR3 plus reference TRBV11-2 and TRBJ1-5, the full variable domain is EAGVAQSPRYKIIEKRQSVAFWCNPISGHATLYWYQQILGQGPKLLIQFQNNGVVDDSQLPKDRFSAERLKGVDSTLKIQPAKLEDSAVYLCASSAGHIRNQPQHFGDGTRLSIL.

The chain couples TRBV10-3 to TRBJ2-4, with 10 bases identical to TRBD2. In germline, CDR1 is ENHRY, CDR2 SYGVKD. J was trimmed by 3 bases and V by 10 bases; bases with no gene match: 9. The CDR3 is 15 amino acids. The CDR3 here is CATKRTSGDKNIQYF. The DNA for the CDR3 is TGTGCCACAAAAAGGACTAGCGGAGACAAAAACATTCAGTACTTC.

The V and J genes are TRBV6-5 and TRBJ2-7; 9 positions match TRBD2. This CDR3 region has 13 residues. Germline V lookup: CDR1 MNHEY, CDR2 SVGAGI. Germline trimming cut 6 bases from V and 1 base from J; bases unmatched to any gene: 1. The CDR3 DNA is TGTGCCAGCAGAACTAGCGGGTCCTACGAGCAGTACTTC. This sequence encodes CASRTSGSYEQYF.

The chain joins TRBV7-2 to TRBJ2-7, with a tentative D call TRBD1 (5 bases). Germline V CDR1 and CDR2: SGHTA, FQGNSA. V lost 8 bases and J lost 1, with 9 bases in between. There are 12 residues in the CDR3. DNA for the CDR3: TGTGCCAGCGCCCAGGGATCCTACGAGCAGTACTTC. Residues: CASAQGSYEQYF.

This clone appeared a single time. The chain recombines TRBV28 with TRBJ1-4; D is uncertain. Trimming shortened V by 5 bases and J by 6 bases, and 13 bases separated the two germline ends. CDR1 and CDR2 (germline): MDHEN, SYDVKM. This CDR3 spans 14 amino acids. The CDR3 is CASSPPGEDEKLFF. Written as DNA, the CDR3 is TGTGCCAGCAGTCCCCCAGGAGAGGATGAAAAACTGTTTTTT.

CDR3 bases: TGTGCCAGCTCACCACGTAAGCGGGGGGGCCTACTTCCAGATACGCAGTATTTT. As protein: CASSPRKRGGLLPDTQYF. This sequence joins TRBV18 and TRBJ2-3, with 10 bases aligning to TRBD2. V shed 1 base, J shed 4 bases, and the junction held 11 bases outside the gene matches. In germline, CDR1 is KGHSH, CDR2 LQKENI. The length of the CDR3 is 18 residues.

Here the CDR3 reads CASSQDAGSGELFF. CDR3 nucleotides: TGCGCCAGCAGCCAAGATGCGGGGTCCGGGGAGCTGTTTTTT. The chain uses TRBV4-3 and TRBJ2-2; D might be TRBD2 (6 bases). Germline V gene lookup returns CDR1 LGHNA and CDR2 YSLEER. Trimming took off 0 bases at V and 6 bases at J, with 8 bases between the two ends. The CDR3 contains 14 residues.

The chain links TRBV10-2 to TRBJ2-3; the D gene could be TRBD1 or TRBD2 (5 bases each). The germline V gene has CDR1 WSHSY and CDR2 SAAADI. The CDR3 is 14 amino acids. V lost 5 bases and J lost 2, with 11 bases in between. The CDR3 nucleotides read TGCGCCAGCAGTCTTCAGGGAGACACAGATACGCAGTATTTT. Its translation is CASSLQGDTDTQYF.

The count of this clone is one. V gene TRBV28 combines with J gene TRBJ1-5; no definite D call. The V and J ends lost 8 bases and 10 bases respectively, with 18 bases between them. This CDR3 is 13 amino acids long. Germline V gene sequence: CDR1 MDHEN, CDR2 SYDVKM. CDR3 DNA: TGTGCCAGCCAAGTCCCGGGGATAGGACCCCAGCATTTT. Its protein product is CASQVPGIGPQHF.

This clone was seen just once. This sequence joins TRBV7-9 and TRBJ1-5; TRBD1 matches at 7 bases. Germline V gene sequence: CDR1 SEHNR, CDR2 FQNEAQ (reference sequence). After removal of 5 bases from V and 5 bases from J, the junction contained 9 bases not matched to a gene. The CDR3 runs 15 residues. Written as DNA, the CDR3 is TGTGCCAGCAGCCTATCGACAGGGCTCTATCAGCCCCAGCATTTT. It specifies CASSLSTGLYQPQHF.

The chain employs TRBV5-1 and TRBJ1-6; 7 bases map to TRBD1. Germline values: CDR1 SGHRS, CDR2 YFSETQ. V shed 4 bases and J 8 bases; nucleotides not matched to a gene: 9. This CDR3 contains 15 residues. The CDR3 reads CASSLRQGMDSPLHF. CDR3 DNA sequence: TGCGCCAGCAGCCTGCGACAGGGTATGGATTCACCCCTCCACTTT.

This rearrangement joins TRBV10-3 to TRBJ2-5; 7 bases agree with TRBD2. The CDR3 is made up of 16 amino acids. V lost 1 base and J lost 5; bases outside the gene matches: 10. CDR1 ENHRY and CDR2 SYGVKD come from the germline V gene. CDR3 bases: TGTGCCATCAGTGAGTACTTGGCGGGAGCTGGGGAGACCCAGTACTTC. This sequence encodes CAISEYLAGAGETQYF.

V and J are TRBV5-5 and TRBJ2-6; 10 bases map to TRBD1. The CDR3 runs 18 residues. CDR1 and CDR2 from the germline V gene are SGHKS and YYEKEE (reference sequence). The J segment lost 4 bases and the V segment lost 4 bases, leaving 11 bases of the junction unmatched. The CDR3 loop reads CASSPSPGTGAGANVLTF. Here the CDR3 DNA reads TGTGCCAGCAGCCCCTCTCCCGGGACAGGGGCAGGGGCCAACGTCCTGACTTTC.

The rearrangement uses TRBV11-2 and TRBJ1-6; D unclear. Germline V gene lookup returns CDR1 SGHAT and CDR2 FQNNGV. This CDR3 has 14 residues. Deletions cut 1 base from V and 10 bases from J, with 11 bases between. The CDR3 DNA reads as TGTGCCAGCAGCTTAGGGTCGGAAGGATCACCCCTCCACTTT. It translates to CASSLGSEGSPLHF. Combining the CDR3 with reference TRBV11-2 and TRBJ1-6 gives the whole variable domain EAGVAQSPRYKIIEKRQSVAFWCNPISGHATLYWYQQILGQGPKLLIQFQNNGVVDDSQLPKDRFSAERLKGVDSTLKIQPAKLEDSAVYLCASSLGSEGSPLHFGNGTRLTVT.